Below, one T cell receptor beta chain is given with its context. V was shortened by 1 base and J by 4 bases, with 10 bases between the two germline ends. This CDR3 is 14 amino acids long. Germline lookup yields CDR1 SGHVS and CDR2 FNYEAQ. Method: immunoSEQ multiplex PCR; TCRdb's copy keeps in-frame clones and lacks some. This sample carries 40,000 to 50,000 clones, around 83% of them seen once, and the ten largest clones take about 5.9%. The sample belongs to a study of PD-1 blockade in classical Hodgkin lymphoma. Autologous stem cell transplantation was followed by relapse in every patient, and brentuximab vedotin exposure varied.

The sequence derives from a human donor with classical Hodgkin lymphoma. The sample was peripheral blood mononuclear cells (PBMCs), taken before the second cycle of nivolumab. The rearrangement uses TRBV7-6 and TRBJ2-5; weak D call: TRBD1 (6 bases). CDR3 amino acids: CASSLVQGIETQYF. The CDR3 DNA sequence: TGTGCCAGCAGCTTAGTACAGGGCATAGAGACCCAGTACTTC.